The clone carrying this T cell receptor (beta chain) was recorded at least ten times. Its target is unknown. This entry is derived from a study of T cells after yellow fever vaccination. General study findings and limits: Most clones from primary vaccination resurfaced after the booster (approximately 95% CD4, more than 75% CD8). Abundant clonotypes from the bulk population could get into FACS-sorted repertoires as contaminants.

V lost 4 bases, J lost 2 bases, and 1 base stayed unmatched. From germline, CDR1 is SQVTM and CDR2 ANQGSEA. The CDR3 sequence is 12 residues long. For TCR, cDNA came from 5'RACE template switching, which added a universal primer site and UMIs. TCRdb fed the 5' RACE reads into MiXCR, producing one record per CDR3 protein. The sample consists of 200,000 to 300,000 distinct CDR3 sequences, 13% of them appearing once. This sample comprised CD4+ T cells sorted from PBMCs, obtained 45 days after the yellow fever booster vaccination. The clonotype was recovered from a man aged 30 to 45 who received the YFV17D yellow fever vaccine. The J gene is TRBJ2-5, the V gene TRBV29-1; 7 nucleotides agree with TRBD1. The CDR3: CSVGQGQETQYF. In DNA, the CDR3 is TGCAGCGTTGGACAGGGACAAGAGACCCAGTACTTC.